Listed here are 32 T cell receptor beta chains from one sample, sequenced in a study of shared clonotypes between healthy human individuals. CD8 cells regarded as naive lacked CD45RO, were positively chosen for CCR7, and omitted terminally differentiated effector memory CD45RA+ cells. Assay used: immunoSEQ multiplex PCR; TCRdb lists only in-frame clones, some missing. The sample has approximately 2,000,000 clones, just over 90% seen once. Input material: naive CD8+ T cells from PBMCs. The receptors were sampled from a man between 18 and 29 years old in good health. Some clones in this sample may be carry-over from other donors' samples.

The chain recombines TRBV6-5 with TRBJ2-7; 8 bases agree with TRBD1. V lost 6 bases, J lost 6 bases, and 7 bases stayed unmatched. This CDR3 is 13 amino acids long. In germline, CDR1 is MNHEY, CDR2 SVGAGI. The CDR3 DNA is TGTGCCAGCAGACCGGGACAGGTCCTCGAGCAGTACTTC. The encoded protein is CASRPGQVLEQYF.

V usage is TRBV19 and J usage is TRBJ1-5; maybe TRBD1 (5 bases). This CDR3 is 15 amino acids long. V was cut by 3 bases and J by 1 base, with 10 bases left in between. Germline V gene data show CDR1 as LNHDA and CDR2 as SQIVND (reference sequence). The CDR3, as DNA: TGTGCCAGTAGTATTGGGCGGGACAGCAATCAGCCCCAGCATTTT. Amino acid sequence: CASSIGRDSNQPQHF.

The gene calls are TRBV5-4 and TRBJ2-7; TRBD2 matches at 9 bases. The junction had 4 bases not matched to a gene; V was cut back by 5 bases and J by 4 bases. This CDR3 is built from 13 residues. Germline loops: CDR1 SGHNT, CDR2 YYREEE (reference sequence). The CDR3 loop is CASRREGRYEQYF. The CDR3 DNA reads as TGTGCCAGCAGGCGGGAGGGAAGGTACGAGCAGTACTTC.

This chain uses TRBV4-1 with TRBJ2-2, with TRBD1 as a possible D gene (5 bases). There are 15 residues in the CDR3. Trimming removed 2 bases from V and 1 base from J, with 8 bases in between. Germline V CDR1 and CDR2: MGHRA, YSYEKL. The CDR3 loop reads CASSQFQGNTGELFF. The DNA for the CDR3 is TGCGCCAGCAGCCAATTTCAGGGGAACACCGGGGAGCTGTTTTTT.

The V call is TRBV2, the J call TRBJ2-1; maybe TRBD2 (6 bases). Germline CDR1 is SNHLY and CDR2 is FYNNEI. The CDR3 totals 13 residues. With 8 bases removed from V and 7 bases from J, the gap between germline ends came to 15 bases. DNA of the CDR3: TGTGCCAGCGGAGGGACCTGGGGGAATGAGCAGTTCTTC. Translation gives CASGGTWGNEQFF.

In regard to this clone: Other DNA sequences in this specimen translate into the identical CDR3. The CDR3 bases are TGTGCCAGCAGCTTCGGGACAGCAACCTACGAGCAGTACTTC. Translated: CASSFGTATYEQYF. The chain uses TRBV27 and TRBJ2-7, with TRBD1 matching over 7 bases. The V gene end was trimmed by 6 bases and the J gene end by 2 bases; junction bases not matched to a gene: 7. CDR1 and CDR2 (germline): MNHEY, SMNVEV (reference sequence). This CDR3 has 14 residues.

V and J are TRBV28 and TRBJ2-2, with unresolved D. Germline V lookup: CDR1 MDHEN, CDR2 SYDVKM. The germline V and J ends were trimmed by 9 bases and 0 bases, with 11 bases remaining between them. This CDR3 region has 14 residues. CDR3 region: CASGQVANTGELFF. Here the CDR3 DNA reads TGTGCCAGTGGGCAGGTTGCGAACACCGGGGAGCTGTTTTTT.

The chain employs TRBV27 and TRBJ2-7; TRBD1 might be the D (6 bases). V lost 6 bases and J 3 bases, leaving 15 bases between the germline ends. CDR3 size: 14 residues. From germline, CDR1 is MNHEY and CDR2 SMNVEV (reference sequence). For the CDR3, the DNA is TGTGCCAGCAGCTCCCGGGACACAATCTACGAGCAGTACTTC. It yields the protein CASSSRDTIYEQYF.

The gene calls are TRBV30 and TRBJ2-5, with a weak D call TRBD1 (5 bases). The V gene lost 7 bases and the J gene lost 1 base, with 16 bases spanning the gap. Germline CDR1 reads GTSNPN; CDR2 reads SVGIG (reference sequence). The CDR3 has 14 amino acids. CDR3 in amino acids: CASSAETVQETQYF. CDR3 bases: TGTGCCTCCTCGGCTGAGACAGTCCAAGAGACCCAGTACTTC.

This chain joins TRBV28 and TRBJ2-3; the D gene is possibly TRBD2 (5 bases). Germline V lookup: CDR1 MDHEN, CDR2 SYDVKM. V dropped 4 bases and J dropped 2 bases, with 16 bases sitting between them. The CDR3 is 16 residues long. The CDR3 DNA is TGTGCCAGCAGTTATACTAGGGCGCCTTCCACAGATACGCAGTATTTT. Translated, it gives CASSYTRAPSTDTQYF.

The chain combines TRBV4-1 with TRBJ1-2; possibly TRBD1 for D (6 bases). V lost 2 bases and J 2 bases, leaving 12 bases between the germline ends. The CDR3 has 15 residues. The germline CDR1 and CDR2 sequences are MGHRA and YSYEKL. In DNA form, the CDR3 reads TGCGCCAGCAGCCAATCGGGGGGCAGAAACTATGGCTACACCTTC. Amino acids: CASSQSGGRNYGYTF.

The chain joins TRBV9 to TRBJ2-7, with 8 bases identical to TRBD1. V dropped 3 bases and J dropped 5; count of bases not matched to a gene: 4. Germline CDR1 and CDR2: SGDLS and YYNGEE. The CDR3 consists of 13 residues. Here the CDR3 DNA reads TGTGCCAGCAGCGGGAGGACAGGGAACGAGCAGTACTTC. Its protein is CASSGRTGNEQYF.

The chain links TRBV9 to TRBJ2-3; 14 nucleotides match TRBD2. The germline gives CDR1 SGDLS, CDR2 YYNGEE. The V and J ends lost 4 bases and 4 bases, in that order; junction bases with no gene match: 5. The CDR3 covers 16 residues. CDR3 in amino acids: CASSIGTSGSSDTQYF. The CDR3 region has the DNA TGTGCCAGCAGCATCGGGACTAGCGGGAGTTCAGATACGCAGTATTTT.

The chain combines TRBV2 with TRBJ2-5; 10 bases are a match to TRBD2. V lost 10 bases to trimming and J lost 4 bases; unmatched junction nucleotides: 18. Germline assignment: CDR1 SNHLY and CDR2 FYNNEI. This CDR3 is 17 amino acids long. DNA of the CDR3: TGTGCCAAACGCCCCCCCAGGGCTAGCGGGAGAAGAGAGACCCAGTACTTC. This sequence encodes CAKRPPRASGRRETQYF.

This rearrangement joins TRBV7-8 to TRBJ2-7, with unresolved D. V dropped 5 bases and J dropped 4 bases, with 15 bases sitting between them. CDR1 SGHVS and CDR2 FQNEAQ come from the germline V gene. The length of the CDR3 is 14 residues. CDR3 sequence (DNA): TGTGCCAGCAGCCCCGTTTTCGAGAGATACGAGCAGTACTTC. It specifies CASSPVFERYEQYF.

The chain joins TRBV5-4 to TRBJ2-5, with 7 bases lining up with TRBD1. Trimming took 0 bases from V and 0 from J; bases not matched to a gene: 11. This CDR3 has 18 amino acids. The germline gives CDR1 SGHNT, CDR2 YYREEE (reference sequence). In nucleotides, the CDR3 is TGTGCCAGCAGCTTGGCGGCACGGGACAGCTCGTACCAAGAGACCCAGTACTTC. Its protein is CASSLAARDSSYQETQYF.

This chain uses TRBV6-5 with TRBJ2-7; D is uncertain. CDR1 MNHEY and CDR2 SVGAGI come from the germline V gene. There are 15 residues in the CDR3. Between the trimmed V and J ends, which lost 0 bases and 3 bases, there was a span of 12 bases. The chain's CDR3 is CASSYSSITDYEQYF. For the CDR3, the DNA is TGTGCCAGCAGTTACTCGTCCATTACGGACTACGAGCAGTACTTC.

This clone was found a few times. V is TRBV5-4 and J is TRBJ2-7; 8 bases match TRBD1. Germline CDR1 and CDR2: SGHNT and YYREEE (reference sequence). Germline trimming cut 1 base from V and 1 base from J; bases unmatched to any gene: 7. This CDR3 has 16 amino acids. In DNA form, the CDR3 reads TGTGCCAGCAGCTTGCACAGGGGGTCTAGGTCCTACGAGCAGTACTTC. Residues: CASSLHRGSRSYEQYF.

The chain has TRBV4-1 and TRBJ2-7; no reliable D call. CDR1 is MGHRA, CDR2 YSYEKL, per germline. There are 14 residues in the CDR3. V dropped 1 base and J dropped 5 bases, with 12 bases sitting between them. CDR3 DNA: TGCGCCAGCAGCCAAGCTAGTGGGCGGAACGAGCAGTACTTC. It codes for CASSQASGRNEQYF.

The rearrangement uses TRBV7-9 and TRBJ2-2; D remains unclear. Germline CDR1 SEHNR, CDR2 FQNEAQ (reference sequence). With 7 bases removed from V and 8 bases from J, the gap between germline ends came to 11 bases. CDR3 length: 12 amino acids. Written as DNA, the CDR3 is TGTGCCAGCAACCGAGAGTGGGGGGAGCTGTTTTTT. This translates into CASNREWGELFF.

Many counts were recorded for this clone. This chain connects TRBV11-2 to TRBJ2-7, with D tentatively TRBD1 (6 bases). The CDR3 is made up of 16 amino acids. In germline, CDR1 is SGHAT, CDR2 FQNNGV. V lost 3 bases and J 3 bases, leaving 18 bases between the germline ends. CDR3 bases: TGTGCCAGCAGCTTGTTGTCGACAGGTCTCTACTACGAGCAGTACTTC. It translates to CASSLLSTGLYYEQYF.

The chain recombines TRBV30 with TRBJ1-1; D is uncertain. The ends were cut back, 6 bases at V and 3 bases at J, with 11 bases in the middle. CDR1 GTSNPN and CDR2 SVGIG come from the germline V gene (reference sequence). This CDR3 has 12 residues. In DNA form, the CDR3 reads TGTGCCTGCTTGCCGGTGGACACTGAAGCTTTCTTT. Protein product: CACLPVDTEAFF.

This sequence joins TRBV4-1 and TRBJ2-7; maybe TRBD2 (6 bases). The V and J ends lost 3 bases and 1 base respectively, with 13 bases between them. The CDR3 is made up of 15 amino acids. Germline lookup yields CDR1 MGHRA and CDR2 YSYEKL. The CDR3 DNA reads TGCGCCAGCAGCCAGGGACTCAGGGAGTCCTACGAGCAGTACTTC. Translation: CASSQGLRESYEQYF.

In the case of this clone: The sample contains more than one DNA sequence encoding this CDR3. V and J are TRBV18 and TRBJ1-5; no clear D gene. This CDR3 has 15 residues. In germline, CDR1 is KGHSH, CDR2 LQKENI. The V gene lost 2 bases and the J gene lost 1 base, with 9 bases spanning the gap. For the CDR3, the DNA is TGTGCCAGCTCACCATCGGGGTACAGCAATCAGCCCCAGCATTTT. This gives the protein CASSPSGYSNQPQHF.

The chain has TRBV6-5 and TRBJ1-2; the match to TRBD1 covers 7 bases. With V trimmed by 5 bases and J by 1 base, 7 bases remained unmatched. The length of the CDR3 is 15 residues. The germline CDR1 and CDR2 sequences are MNHEY and SVGAGI. CDR3 amino acids: CASSVRGGVNYGYTF. The CDR3 DNA reads TGTGCCAGCAGTGTCAGGGGGGGGGTTAACTATGGCTACACCTTC.

This clone was seen only once. This specimen includes other DNA sequences encoding the same CDR3. The chain combines TRBV7-9 with TRBJ1-2; 8 nucleotides align to TRBD1. V lost 5 bases and J lost 4; bases outside the gene matches: 3. CDR1 and CDR2 from the germline V gene are SEHNR and FQNEAQ (reference sequence). The CDR3 contains 13 residues. The CDR3 protein is CASSQDRAYGYTF. In nucleotides, the CDR3 is TGTGCCAGCAGCCAGGACAGGGCCTATGGCTACACCTTC.

The chain employs TRBV7-9 and TRBJ2-7, with D possibly called TRBD1 or TRBD2 (5 bases each). The CDR3 consists of 13 residues. V lost 5 bases and J lost 3, with 11 bases in between. The germline V gene encodes CDR1 SEHNR and CDR2 FQNEAQ (reference sequence). Written as DNA, the CDR3 is TGTGCCAGCAGCGCTCTTGGGGGCTACGAGCAGTACTTC. It codes for CASSALGGYEQYF.

This clone was observed once. This sequence joins TRBV4-1 and TRBJ1-6; D gene unclear. The CDR3 has 17 amino acids. The germline V gene has CDR1 MGHRA and CDR2 YSYEKL. V dropped 4 bases and J dropped 0 bases, with 13 bases sitting between them. CDR3 region: CASSREKTNSYNSPLHF. CDR3 nucleotides: TGCGCCAGCAGCCGGGAGAAGACCAACTCCTATAATTCACCCCTCCACTTT.

This chain joins TRBV28 and TRBJ1-4; D call uncertain. Trimming removed 6 bases from V and 7 bases from J, with 18 bases in between. Germline assignment: CDR1 MDHEN and CDR2 SYDVKM. There are 15 residues in the CDR3. CDR3 sequence reads: CASSLARSLVEKLFF. The CDR3 nucleotides are TGTGCCAGCAGCCTAGCTCGAAGTCTAGTTGAAAAACTGTTTTTT.

The chain links TRBV11-2 to TRBJ2-7; the D call may be TRBD1 or TRBD2 (6 bases each). Germline V gene sequence: CDR1 SGHAT, CDR2 FQNNGV. V gave up 0 bases and J gave up 4 bases, with 16 bases separating them. The CDR3 is 16 amino acids. Written as DNA, the CDR3 is TGTGCCAGCAGCTTAGAAGGGGGGCAGGGTCGGTACGAGCAGTACTTC. This encodes CASSLEGGQGRYEQYF.

The chain joins TRBV7-6 to TRBJ2-1; 13 nucleotides match TRBD2. The CDR3 extends over 17 amino acids. Losses at the gene ends were 5 bases for V and 4 bases for J; bases not matched to a gene: 8. Germline-derived CDR1 and CDR2 are SGHVS and FNYEAQ. CDR3 nucleotide sequence: TGTGCCAGCAGCCTCGGGACTAGCGGGGCCCCTTACAATGAGCAGTTCTTC. Residues: CASSLGTSGAPYNEQFF.

The chain has TRBV27 and TRBJ1-5; 11 bases align to TRBD1. Trimming at V came to 5 bases and at J to 6 bases, leaving 6 bases not matched to a gene. The CDR3 consists of 15 residues. In germline, CDR1 is MNHEY, CDR2 SMNVEV (reference sequence). The CDR3 DNA reads as TGTGCCAGCAGTCCGGACAGGGGGCGGGGTCAGCCCCAGCATTTT. Translated, it gives CASSPDRGRGQPQHF.